These 10 T cell receptor beta chains came from one sample sequenced in a study of shared clonotypes between healthy human individuals. Sequencing used immunoSEQ multiplex PCR; TCRdb keeps in-frame clones, though not all of them. The table includes 2 million to 2.5 million clones, about 94% detected once. Source material: naive CD4+ T cells sorted from blood. Subset given: CD45RA+ positively selected. Receptors originate from a man aged 18 to 30 in good health.

This sequence joins TRBV5-1 and TRBJ1-5; a weak D match, TRBD1 (5 bases). Germline CDR1 and CDR2: SGHRS and YFSETQ. V was clipped by 3 bases and J by 3 bases, with 13 bases between them. CDR3 size: 15 residues. This CDR3 is CASSWDGGYNQPQHF. The CDR3 DNA is TGCGCCAGCAGCTGGGATGGGGGGTACAATCAGCCCCAGCATTTT.

The chain is built from TRBV6-5 and TRBJ1-4; TRBD1 is a possible D gene (6 bases). Trimming cost V 10 bases and J 8 bases, with 17 bases left between them. Germline values: CDR1 MNHEY, CDR2 SVGAGI. The CDR3 extends over 13 amino acids. DNA of the CDR3: TGTGCCACCAAGTGGGGGACATCGGAAAAACTGTTTTTT. Residues: CATKWGTSEKLFF.

V and J are TRBV2 and TRBJ2-5, with 9 bases aligning to TRBD2. The CDR3 has 15 amino acids. With 2 bases clipped from V and 3 bases from J, the junction kept 4 bases outside the gene matches. In germline, CDR1 is SNHLY, CDR2 FYNNEI. CDR3 sequence (DNA): TGTGCCAGCAGTGAAAGGACTAGCGAAAAAGAGACCCAGTACTTC. Translating gives CASSERTSEKETQYF.

This rearrangement joins TRBV7-6 to TRBJ1-6; 11 nucleotides agree with TRBD1. Germline trimming cut 5 bases from V and 6 bases from J; bases unmatched to any gene: 3. The CDR3 contains 15 residues. Germline CDR1 reads SGHVS; CDR2 reads FNYEAQ. The CDR3 DNA reads as TGTGCCAGCAGCAAGGACAGGGGGCTTAATTCACCCCTCCACTTT. It yields the protein CASSKDRGLNSPLHF.

This chain connects TRBV5-4 to TRBJ2-7; D is uncertain. From germline, CDR1 is SGHNT and CDR2 YYREEE (reference sequence). This CDR3 region has 11 residues. Trimming removed 4 bases at V and 3 bases at J, with 5 bases between. The CDR3 DNA follows: TGTGCCAGCAGCCGAGACTACGAGCAGTACTTC. Protein sequence: CASSRDYEQYF.

On this clone itself: The same CDR3 is also encoded by other DNA sequences in this sample. The chain combines TRBV5-1 with TRBJ1-2; a weak D match, TRBD1 (5 bases). Trimming pared 4 bases from V and 2 bases from J, leaving 9 bases between. This CDR3 contains 13 residues. Per germline, CDR1 SGHRS and CDR2 YFSETQ. The CDR3 region has the DNA TGCGCCAGCAGCACGGACATGAACTATGGCTACACCTTC. The encoded protein is CASSTDMNYGYTF.

The chain links TRBV6-1 to TRBJ1-1; D unresolved. The CDR3 length is 14 residues. The ends were cut back, 6 bases at V and 4 bases at J, with 15 bases in the middle. Germline V gene sequence: CDR1 MNHNS, CDR2 SASEGT. The CDR3 reads CASSSTRGSTEAFF. In DNA form, the CDR3 reads TGTGCCAGCAGCTCAACTCGTGGGAGCACTGAAGCTTTCTTT.

As to this clone: This CDR3 is also generated by other DNA sequences in the sample. The gene calls are TRBV18 and TRBJ1-1; a weak D match, TRBD1 (5 bases). Deletions cut 6 bases from V and 2 bases from J, with 10 bases between. Germline CDR1 reads KGHSH; CDR2 reads LQKENI. The CDR3 covers 13 residues. CDR3 bases: TGTGCCAGCTCCCCAACAGGCAACACTGAAGCTTTCTTT. Translation gives CASSPTGNTEAFF.

The chain is built from TRBV19 and TRBJ1-6, with unresolved D. The germline V and J ends were trimmed by 3 bases and 7 bases, with 10 bases remaining between them. This CDR3 is built from 14 residues. Germline CDR1 and CDR2: LNHDA and SQIVND (reference sequence). The chain's CDR3 is CASSMGEENSPLHF. CDR3 nucleotides: TGTGCCAGTAGTATGGGCGAAGAAAATTCACCCCTCCACTTT.

The CDR3 reads CASSPDGGGGYEQYF. In nucleotides, the CDR3 is TGTGCCAGCAGTCCCGACGGGGGTGGGGGCTACGAGCAGTACTTC. The chain has TRBV6-5 and TRBJ2-7; perhaps TRBD2 as D (6 bases). CDR3 length: 15 amino acids. Germline V gives CDR1 MNHEY, CDR2 SVGAGI. V was pared by 5 bases and J by 3 bases, with 17 bases between.